The rows below give T cell receptor beta chains drawn from one sample of a study of shared T cell receptors in the human thymus. Only in-frame clones appear in the TCRdb table, and some are missing; sequencing was by immunoSEQ multiplex PCR. Of hundreds of thousands of clones in the sample, around 87% are singletons; the top ten hold 0.0094%. These sequences were also reported in another study, on human thymus T cells.

Sequencing was done on a sample of thymocytes. These receptors came from a boy under two years old with a congenital heart defect. The CDR3 runs from the conserved cysteine through the conserved F or W. The D gene is left open where the match is weak. Size tells how often a clone was seen (once, few, many) or the class of an expanded clone, and some rows leave it out.

CDR3 protein,CDR3 DNA,V gene,D gene,J gene,clone size
CARGQGMNTEAFF,TGTGCCAGGGGACAGGGGATGAACACTGAAGCTTTCTTT,TRBV21-1,NA,TRBJ1-1,NA
CASSIRTSEGPYNSPLHF,TGTGCCAGTAGTATTAGGACTTCAGAAGGACCCTATAATTCACCCCTCCACTTT,TRBV19,NA,TRBJ1-6,few
CASSYKGAFLGYGYTF,TGTGCCAGCAGTTACAAGGGAGCGTTTTTAGGCTATGGCTACACCTTC,TRBV6-5,NA,TRBJ1-2,NA
CASSGPGLELPYF,TGTGCCAGCAGCGGTCCGGGACTAGAGCTGCCGTACTTC,TRBV11-2,TRBD2,TRBJ2-7,NA
CASSQGGGYEQYF,TGTGCCAGCAGCCAAGGGGGGGGCTACGAGCAGTACTTC,TRBV14,TRBD2,TRBJ2-7,few
CASSEQDGTPRPYEQYF,TGTGCCAGCAGCGAACAGGACGGGACACCGAGACCCTACGAGCAGTACTTC,TRBV7-6,NA,TRBJ2-7,NA
CASKMGAYSNQPQHF,TGTGCCAGCAAGATGGGAGCTTATAGCAATCAGCCCCAGCATTTT,TRBV6-1,NA,TRBJ1-5,few
CASSSVALSYNEQFF,TGTGCCAGCTCCTCCGTAGCGCTAAGTTACAATGAGCAGTTCTTC,TRBV6-5,NA,TRBJ2-1,few
CASSWGANTGELFF,TGCGCCAGCAGCTGGGGGGCGAACACCGGGGAGCTGTTTTTT,TRBV5-1,NA,TRBJ2-2,NA
CASSPRQGGRYEQYF,TGTGCCAGCAGCCCCCGACAGGGTGGACGCTACGAGCAGTACTTC,TRBV6-1,TRBD1,TRBJ2-7,NA
CASRAGRGETQYF,TGTGCCAGCAGAGCTGGACGCGGGGAGACCCAGTACTTC,TRBV2,NA,TRBJ2-5,once
CASSYSAMDNIYEQYF,TGTGCCAGCAGTTACTCGGCTATGGACAACATTTACGAGCAGTACTTC,TRBV6-5,NA,TRBJ2-7,NA
CATSSIYTGELFF,TGTGCCACCAGCTCTATCTACACCGGGGAGCTGTTTTTT,TRBV15,NA,TRBJ2-2,NA
CASSLGQNYEQYF,TGTGCCAGCAGCTTAGGGCAGAACTACGAGCAGTACTTC,TRBV7-6,NA,TRBJ2-7,NA
CASSRNRVGYEQYF,TGTGCCAGCAGCCGAAACAGGGTTGGCTACGAGCAGTACTTC,TRBV5-5,NA,TRBJ2-7,NA
CASSLDRGLFDTEAFF,TGTGCCAGCAGTTTGGACAGGGGGCTATTCGACACTGAAGCTTTCTTT,TRBV27,TRBD1,TRBJ1-1,NA
CASTLTGTHQPQHF,TGTGCCAGCACGCTGACAGGGACCCATCAGCCCCAGCATTTT,TRBV28,TRBD1,TRBJ1-5,NA
CASSEGGSYGYTF,TGTGCCAGCAGTGAGGGGGGGAGCTATGGCTACACCTTC,TRBV28,NA,TRBJ1-2,NA
CASSECKAGAWEQFF,TGTGCCAGCAGTGAGTGCAAAGCGGGGGCCTGGGAGCAGTTCTTC,TRBV25-1,TRBD2,TRBJ2-1,once
CASSTRQGAGEQYF,TGTGCCAGCAGCACTCGGCAGGGGGCGGGCGAGCAGTACTTC,TRBV11-1,TRBD1,TRBJ2-7,NA
CASRGAHEQYF,TGTGCCAGCAGGGGAGCTCACGAGCAGTACTTC,TRBV6-1,NA,TRBJ2-7,once
CINGQGTEAFF,TGCATCAACGGACAGGGGACTGAAGCTTTCTTT,TRBV20-1,TRBD1,TRBJ1-1,NA
CASAPGGSAYNEQFF,TGTGCCAGCGCCCCTGGCGGGAGCGCCTACAATGAGCAGTTCTTC,TRBV5-4,TRBD2,TRBJ2-1,NA
CATTPGTGSYEQYF,TGTGCCACCACCCCCGGGACAGGATCCTACGAGCAGTACTTC,TRBV2,TRBD1,TRBJ2-7,NA
CASSFGTSGSGNEQYF,TGTGCCAGCAGCTTCGGGACTAGCGGGAGTGGAAACGAGCAGTACTTC,TRBV5-6,TRBD2,TRBJ2-7,few
CASSSRGGRERGYEQYF,TGTGCCAGCAGTTCAAGGGGCGGGCGGGAGAGGGGGTACGAGCAGTACTTC,TRBV28,NA,TRBJ2-7,once
CASKGAEGSYNSPLHF,TGTGCCAGTAAGGGGGCCGAGGGCTCCTATAATTCACCCCTCCACTTT,TRBV19,TRBD1,TRBJ1-6,few